The 27 T cell receptor beta chains presented below share a single source sample, sequenced in a study of T-cell memory formation after mild COVID-19 (dated by TCRdb to the early 2020s). Library generation was performed with 5' RACE. The listed sequencing device is Illumina NovaSeq 6000. Clones were called with MiXCR by TCRdb after fastp trimmed the public reads at Q25, and only in-frame beta chains were retained. Rows with one shared CDR3 protein collapse into an entry with the most common genes and DNA. In all, the sample holds 45,000 to 50,000 distinct CDR3 sequences, and around 7% of those were seen once. The ten largest clonotypes hold roughly 1.5% of the sample. Sequencing was performed on PBMCs or a T cell subset sorted from them (not recorded which). These receptors all come from a young man who had mild COVID-19 (a few samples of this study predate the infection). The sample titles of this study are shuffled in the database, so cell type and time point are left out; the donor was told from shared clones.

The chain uses TRBV7-2 and TRBJ1-1; D ambiguous. The germline CDR1 and CDR2 sequences are SGHTA and FQGNSA. The CDR3 is 12 residues long. Trimming shortened V by 1 base and J by 12 bases, and 12 bases separated the two germline ends. DNA of the CDR3: TGTGCCAGCAGCTTAGTCGGGCCTTTTTCTTTCTTT. Translating gives CASSLVGPFSFF.

The chain recombines TRBV5-1 with TRBJ2-1; no firm D call. Trimming removed 0 bases at V and 5 bases at J, with 3 bases between. The CDR3 runs 12 residues. The germline CDR1 and CDR2 sequences are SGHRS and YFSETQ. CDR3 sequence: CASSLGHNEQFF. The CDR3 DNA follows: TGCGCCAGCAGCTTGGGGCACAATGAGCAGTTCTTC.

The gene calls are TRBV7-3 and TRBJ2-3; 8 nucleotides line up with TRBD1. V shed 4 bases, J shed 4 bases, and the junction held 7 bases outside the gene matches. There are 15 residues in the CDR3. The germline CDR1 and CDR2 sequences are SGHTA and FQGTGA. The CDR3 region is CASSWQGASADTQYF. In DNA form, the CDR3 reads TGTGCCAGCAGCTGGCAGGGGGCTAGTGCAGATACGCAGTATTTT.

This clonotype was recorded at least ten times. The chain links TRBV19 to TRBJ1-1; 7 bases are shared with TRBD1. Trimming took 7 bases from V and 1 from J; bases not matched to a gene: 9. The length of the CDR3 is 15 residues. Germline V gene data show CDR1 as LNHDA and CDR2 as SQIVND (reference sequence). This chain's CDR3 is CASNSRDRGNTEAFF. CDR3 DNA: TGTGCCAGTAACTCGCGGGACAGAGGGAACACTGAAGCTTTCTTT.

This clonotype was recorded many times. This rearrangement joins TRBV29-1 to TRBJ2-4; D gene unclear. Germline values: CDR1 SQVTM, CDR2 ANQGSEA. V was pared by 4 bases and J by 5 bases, with 9 bases between. The CDR3 loop spans 12 amino acids. CDR3 in amino acids: CSVVSSQNIQYF. CDR3 DNA sequence: TGCAGCGTTGTCAGTAGTCAAAACATTCAGTACTTC.

This clonotype was seen more than once but under ten times. The chain uses TRBV4-3 and TRBJ1-4; TRBD1 matches at 7 bases. Trimming took 5 bases from V and 2 from J; bases not matched to a gene: 2. CDR3 size: 14 residues. Per the germline V gene, CDR1 is LGHNA and CDR2 is YSLEER. CDR3 sequence: CASSKGQTNEKLFF. DNA of the CDR3: TGCGCCAGCAGCAAGGGACAGACTAATGAAAAACTGTTTTTT.

This clonotype was seen only a few times. The V gene is TRBV5-1, the J gene TRBJ2-3, with 11 bases identical to TRBD1. CDR1 is SGHRS and CDR2 is YFSETQ in the germline V gene. The CDR3 covers 17 residues. Trimming took 4 bases from V and 4 from J; bases not matched to a gene: 11. The CDR3 here is CASSIQPPGQGADTQYF. CDR3 nucleotide sequence: TGCGCCAGCAGCATCCAACCTCCGGGACAGGGGGCAGATACGCAGTATTTT.

The CDR3 loop is CASSQEQGPGGYTF. The CDR3 DNA is TGCGCCAGCAGCCAAGAACAGGGGCCGGGTGGCTACACCTTC. This chain joins TRBV4-3 and TRBJ1-2; 7 bases are a match to TRBD1. The CDR3 runs to 14 residues. Germline loops: CDR1 LGHNA, CDR2 YSLEER. The V and J ends lost 0 bases and 7 bases, in that order; junction bases with no gene match: 5.

This clonotype was detected only a few times. This chain connects TRBV7-9 to TRBJ1-2; 8 positions agree with TRBD1. The CDR3 loop spans 15 amino acids. Trimming at V came to 2 bases and at J to 6 bases, leaving 8 bases not matched to a gene. CDR1 is SEHNR and CDR2 is FQNEAQ in the germline V gene (reference sequence). Written as DNA, the CDR3 is TGTGCCAGCAGCTTACTCGGCAGGGGGCGTCATGGCTACACCTTC. Protein product: CASSLLGRGRHGYTF.

This clonotype was seen repeatedly, ten times or more. The CDR3 loop reads CAWSPSTGGLVHEQYF. In DNA, the CDR3 is TGTGCCTGGAGCCCCTCCACAGGGGGCTTGGTCCACGAGCAGTACTTC. The gene calls are TRBV30 and TRBJ2-7; 9 positions agree with TRBD1. CDR1 and CDR2 (germline): GTSNPN, SVGIG (reference sequence). Trimming removed 3 bases from V and 5 bases from J; junction bases left unmatched: 14. This CDR3 has 16 residues.

This clonotype was seen a few times. This chain connects TRBV6-5 to TRBJ1-2; 9 bases agree with TRBD1. The CDR3 contains 17 residues. V was pared by 4 bases and J by 1 base, with 10 bases of the junction left unmatched. CDR1 and CDR2 (germline): MNHEY, SVGAGI. The CDR3 sequence: CASSSKTQGANNYGYTF. CDR3 coding DNA: TGTGCCAGCAGTTCCAAAACACAGGGGGCGAATAACTATGGCTACACCTTC.

The rearrangement links TRBV5-1 to TRBJ1-3, with D perhaps TRBD1 (5 bases). V was shortened by 3 bases and J by 3 bases, with 19 bases between the two germline ends. This CDR3 comprises 17 residues. Germline lookup yields CDR1 SGHRS and CDR2 YFSETQ. CDR3 in amino acids: CASSWGRPGSRGNTIYF. For the CDR3, the DNA is TGCGCCAGCAGCTGGGGCAGGCCGGGGTCCCGTGGAAACACCATATATTTT. The variable domain in full, completed from reference TRBV5-1 and TRBJ1-3, reads KAGVTQTPRYLIKTRGQQVTLSCSPISGHRSVSWYQQTPGQGLQFLFEYFSETQRNKGNFPGRFSGRQFSNSRSEMNVSTLELGDSALYLCASSWGRPGSRGNTIYFGEGSWLTVV.

This clonotype was observed a few times. The chain carries TRBV12-3 or TRBV12-4 and TRBJ1-5; D ambiguous. V shed 3 bases and J shed 3 bases, with 12 bases lying between them. This CDR3 is built from 15 residues. The CDR3: CASSFGGSYNQPQHF. As DNA, the CDR3 is TGTGCCAGCAGTTTCGGAGGGTCCTACAATCAGCCCCAGCATTTT.

This chain links TRBV3-1 with TRBJ1-5; the D gene is possibly TRBD1 (6 bases). With 1 base removed from V and 2 bases from J, the gap between germline ends came to 9 bases. Germline V lookup: CDR1 LGHDT, CDR2 YNNKEL (reference sequence). There are 15 residues in the CDR3. This CDR3 reads CASSQGGGGNQPQHF. CDR3 nucleotide sequence: TGTGCCAGCAGCCAAGGAGGGGGTGGCAATCAGCCCCAGCATTTT.

This chain joins TRBV7-2 and TRBJ1-1; D remains unclear. Trimming stripped 2 bases from V and 8 bases from J, with 9 bases between. This CDR3 region has 12 residues. Germline V gene data show CDR1 as SGHTA and CDR2 as FQGNSA. CDR3 in DNA: TGTGCCAGCAGCTTAAGGCAGTTGGAAGCTTTCTTT. Its protein product is CASSLRQLEAFF.

In this sample, this clonotype turned up a few times. This sequence joins TRBV3-1 and TRBJ1-1; D might be TRBD1 (5 bases). V lost 0 bases and J 1 base, leaving 15 bases between the germline ends. This CDR3 spans 17 amino acids. In germline, CDR1 is LGHDT, CDR2 YNNKEL (reference sequence). The CDR3 coding sequence is TGTGCCAGCAGCCAAGATGGTCAGGGAACAAGGAACACTGAAGCTTTCTTT. Translated: CASSQDGQGTRNTEAFF.

This clonotype was counted only a few times. Mismatch with germline at one junction end may stem from a read error. This chain uses TRBV20-1 with TRBJ1-1; D gene unclear. The CDR3 spans 12 residues. Per the germline V gene, CDR1 is DFQATT and CDR2 is SNEGSKA (reference sequence). CDR3: CSARKISDYSPF. CDR3 DNA sequence: TGCAGTGCTAGAAAGATTTCGGACTATTCCCCATTT.

The CDR3 here is CASSFWARETQYF. The CDR3 DNA reads TGTGCCAGCAGCTTTTGGGCGAGGGAGACCCAGTACTTC. The chain joins TRBV5-4 to TRBJ2-5; D gene ambiguous. Germline CDR1 SGHNT, CDR2 YYREEE (reference sequence). The CDR3 extends over 13 amino acids. Trimming took 2 bases from V and 5 from J, leaving 10 bases between them.

This clonotype turned up a few times. The chain carries TRBV7-9 and TRBJ2-6; D remains ambiguous. The CDR3 totals 13 residues. CDR1 is SEHNR and CDR2 is FQNEAQ in the germline V gene (reference sequence). Trimming left V 1 base short and J 3 bases short, with 1 base between. The CDR3, as DNA: TGTGCCAGCAGCTTAGTTGGGGCCAACGTCCTGACTTTC. It yields the protein CASSLVGANVLTF.

Note on this clonotype: Relative to the germline gene, one junction end is altered; a read error may explain this. The chain links TRBV5-1 to TRBJ2-3; TRBD1 or TRBD2 may be the D gene (5 bases each). This CDR3 has 15 residues. From germline, CDR1 is SGHRS and CDR2 YFSETQ. The CDR3 is CARSSRGGRTDTQYF. CDR3 bases: TGCGCCAGAAGCTCCCGGGGCGGGCGCACAGATACGCAGTATTTT. Using reference TRBV5-1 and TRBJ2-3 for the parts outside the CDR3, the full variable domain is KAGVTQTPRYLIKTRGQQVTLSCSPISGHRSVSWYQQTPGQGLQFLFEYFSETQRNKGNFPGRFSGRQFSNSRSEMNVSTLELGDSALYLCARSSRGGRTDTQYFGPGTRLTVL.

This clonotype was detected only a few times. The gene calls are TRBV12-3 or TRBV12-4 and TRBJ2-2; 9 nucleotides line up with TRBD1. Germline trimming cut 5 bases from V and 7 bases from J; bases unmatched to any gene: 5. The length of the CDR3 is 14 residues. Here the CDR3 reads CASSPQGAVGELFF. The CDR3, as DNA: TGTGCCAGCAGTCCACAGGGGGCCGTCGGGGAGCTGTTTTTT.

This chain connects TRBV5-6 to TRBJ2-3; D uncertain. The CDR3 has 15 residues. The V gene lost 4 bases and the J gene lost 2 bases, with 14 bases spanning the gap. Germline loops: CDR1 SGHDT, CDR2 YYEEEE. As DNA, the CDR3 is TGTGCCAGCAGCCATCGGTTGCTCCACACAGATACGCAGTATTTT. Translation gives CASSHRLLHTDTQYF.

The chain uses TRBV19 and TRBJ2-2, with D maybe TRBD1 (6 bases). V lost 1 base, J lost 15 bases, and 15 bases lay in between. Germline V gene lookup returns CDR1 LNHDA and CDR2 SQIVND (reference sequence). This CDR3 is built from 13 residues. The CDR3 spells CASSIGTVPKVFF. Here the CDR3 DNA reads TGTGCCAGTAGTATAGGGACAGTCCCGAAGGTGTTTTTT.

To note about this clonotype: Germline is not matched at one junction end, which may reflect a read error. The chain has TRBV10-3 and TRBJ2-3; no clear D gene. The CDR3 length is 13 residues. Germline CDR1 reads ENHRY; CDR2 reads SYGVKD. CDR3 residues: CAGRAANTHTQYF. DNA of the CDR3: TGTGCAGGAAGGGCGGCGAACACACATACGCAGTATTTT.

The J gene is TRBJ2-7, the V gene TRBV10-1; weak D call: TRBD1 (5 bases). CDR3 length equals 13 residues. Deletions cut 6 bases from V and 2 bases from J, with 11 bases between. CDR1 and CDR2 from the germline V gene are WNHNN and SYGVQD (reference sequence). This CDR3 reads CASSSGQTYEQYF. CDR3 nucleotide sequence: TGCGCCAGCAGCTCCGGACAAACCTACGAGCAGTACTTC.

This clonotype has only a few counts. The V gene is TRBV5-1, the J gene TRBJ1-3; D gene uncertain. Germline V lookup: CDR1 SGHRS, CDR2 YFSETQ. The length of the CDR3 is 15 residues. V lost 4 bases and J lost 3, with 14 bases in between. For the CDR3, the DNA is TGCGCCAGCAGCCCAGATCTAGATTTTGGAAACACCATATATTTT. This codes for CASSPDLDFGNTIYF.

In this sample, this clonotype turned up many times. The chain is built from TRBV27 and TRBJ1-1; D is unclear. Deletions cut 8 bases from V and 6 bases from J, with 10 bases between. Germline V CDR1 and CDR2: MNHEY, SMNVEV (reference sequence). The length of the CDR3 is 11 residues. This CDR3 reads CASGASAEAFF. The CDR3 bases are TGTGCCAGCGGCGCGTCCGCTGAAGCTTTCTTT.